This T cell receptor (beta chain) was identified in a study of graft-versus-host responses after intestinal transplantation (dated by TCRdb to about 2021). Background on the whole study: The transplants that recipients got were multivisceral, liver-intestinal, or isolated intestinal. To identify alloreactive clones, pre-transplant mixed lymphocyte reaction products were sequenced and compared with unstimulated pre-transplant donor and recipient T cells. After intestinal transplantation, graft-versus-host and host-versus-graft alloreactive T cell clones in the graft, circulation and bone marrow were tracked using bulk TCR-beta CDR3 sequencing. Instead of going to the commercial service, samples from a few later patients were sequenced in-house on an Illumina MiSeq and processed with MiXCR. A cohort of 24 intestinal transplant recipients, including one retransplant, was enrolled, and 3 patients lacking pretransplant specimens were excluded. Anti-thymocyte globulin induction was given to all recipients, followed by maintenance tacrolimus and steroids for 2 to 3 years. A peak of at least 4% donor T cells among recipient peripheral blood mononuclear cells was the definition used for donor T cell macrochimerism. What the work shows at the level of the full study, not this receptor alone: Patients with donor T cell macrochimerism had high GvH to HvG T cell clonal ratios in their allografts. The conclusions were limited by the relatively low number and heterogeneity of the intestinal transplant patients. GvH clones were detected in recipient bone marrow, and some appeared earlier in ileal mucosa or blood, consistent with an intestinal mucosal origin. Peak levels of circulating GvH clones were associated with declines in HvG clones early after transplant.

Blood samples were collected up to 4 times in the first month after transplant and then at least monthly when available. The library came from the immunoSEQ multiplex PCR assay. High-throughput TCR-beta CDR3 sequencing of genomic DNA from most patients was performed by Adaptive Biotechnologies. The authors' pipeline ran thus. TCR sequencing data were retrieved from Adaptive's ImmunoSEQ software for about 17 patients, whereas a few other patients were processed with MiXCR and VDJtools. CDR3 nucleotide sequences shared by donor and recipient were removed because the origin of these sequences could not be assigned. To count as alloreactive, a clone needed at least 2-fold expansion over unstimulated cells and a minimum CFSE-low frequency of 0.002% (template counts) or 0.001% (read counts). A clone was considered mappable if detected in the sequenced pre-transplant spleen, lymph node, or MLR CFSE-low populations of the donor or recipient. Cumulative frequency of alloreactive clones was calculated as a percentage of all sequences weighted by copy number. TCRdb carries this immuneACCESS record with in-frame sequences only. Its versions omit some clonotypes, under half of them owing to an unresolved V gene in the studies checked, with the rest unexplained. V and J calls and clone size are copied from that table; D and trimming were computed from the DNA. Within this sample are 21,000 or so clones, with almost 95% of them counted one time only. Of the sample, roughly 43% is held by the ten largest clones.

In the case of this clone: Its target antigen remains unknown. The input lacks base qualities; no much larger clone sits a single base away.

Based on the germline V gene, the CDR1 and CDR2 sequences are SGHNT and YENEEA. Trimming costs V 2 bases and J 1 base, and their ends lie 8 bases apart. The CDR3 runs 14 amino acids, cysteine and phenylalanine included. The retained sequence is limited to the CDR3, 42 bases, with the frame set at the first base. This chain joins TRBV11-3 to TRBJ2-5; the D gene is unclear. This clonotype was obtained from a human patient who received an intestinal transplant, so some T cells may come from the graft donor. Source: PBMCs, taken 262 days after intestinal transplant. The CDR3 protein is CASSLTGFQETQYF. The DNA sequence follows: TGTGCCAGCAGCTTAACGGGCTTCCAAGAGACCCAGTACTTC. With the rest looked up from the reference TRBV11-3 and TRBJ2-5 genes rather than sequenced, the full variable domain is EAGVVQSPRYKIIEKKQPVAFWCNPISGHNTLYWYLQNLGQGPELLIRYENEEAVDDSQLPKDRFSAERLKGVDSTLKIQPAELGDSAVYLCASSLTGFQETQYFGPGTRLLVL.